The 5 T cell receptor beta chains given below trace back to one sample, sequenced in a study of blood T cell repertoires in COVID-19. Only in-frame clones appear in the TCRdb table, and some are missing; sequencing was by immunoSEQ multiplex PCR. The table records some 100,000 clones, about 90% of them present only once. Input material: peripheral blood. The receptors originated from a human donor with active COVID-19. The donor label of this sample is uncertain.

The gene calls are TRBV19 and TRBJ1-1; tentatively, D is TRBD1 (5 bases). CDR1 LNHDA and CDR2 SQIVND come from the germline V gene (reference sequence). The CDR3 runs to 12 residues. The V gene lost 6 bases and the J gene lost 1 base, with 6 bases spanning the gap. The CDR3 is CASRGQNTEAFF. The CDR3 coding sequence is TGTGCCAGTAGGGGGCAGAACACTGAAGCTTTCTTT.

The chain is built from TRBV4-2 and TRBJ2-1; 10 bases are shared with TRBD2. Per the germline V gene, CDR1 is LGHNA and CDR2 is YNFKEQ. With V trimmed by 3 bases and J by 4 bases, 24 bases remained unmatched. The CDR3 is made up of 22 amino acids. CDR3 loop: CASSQGTTPELRLSGGYNEQFF. The CDR3 DNA is TGTGCCAGCAGCCAGGGTACAACCCCGGAACTTCGGCTTAGCGGGGGGTACAATGAGCAGTTCTTC.

The V gene is TRBV7-9, the J gene TRBJ2-1, with TRBD1 identical over 9 bases. With 5 bases clipped from V and 6 bases from J, the junction kept 8 bases outside the gene matches. The germline V gene has CDR1 SEHNR and CDR2 FQNEAQ (reference sequence). There are 15 residues in the CDR3. CDR3 residues: CASSPGTGFVNEQFF. The CDR3 region has the DNA TGTGCCAGCAGCCCCGGGACAGGGTTTGTCAATGAGCAGTTCTTC.

This chain joins TRBV19 and TRBJ1-1, with D possibly being TRBD1 (6 bases). The CDR3 covers 12 residues. Germline lookup yields CDR1 LNHDA and CDR2 SQIVND (reference sequence). Trimming stripped 5 bases from V and 6 bases from J, with 10 bases between. CDR3 protein: CASSPGVSEAFF. CDR3 nucleotide sequence: TGTGCCAGTAGTCCAGGGGTCTCTGAAGCTTTCTTT. Drawing the rest from reference TRBV19 and TRBJ1-1, the complete variable domain is DGGITQSPKYLFRKEGQNVTLSCEQNLNHDAMYWYRQDPGQGLRLIYYSQIVNDFQKGDIAEGYSVSREKKESFPLTVTSAQKNPTAFYLCASSPGVSEAFFGQGTRLTVV.

V usage is TRBV5-6 and J usage is TRBJ1-3; no definite D call. Trimming pared 4 bases from V and 0 bases from J, leaving 11 bases between. The CDR3 contains 15 residues. Germline values: CDR1 SGHDT, CDR2 YYEEEE. CDR3 DNA sequence: TGTGCCAGCAGCCGCCCCGGGGTCTCTGGAAACACCATATATTTT. Residues: CASSRPGVSGNTIYF.